This T cell receptor (beta chain) was recovered during a study of T-cell reconstitution after alpha-beta-depleted transplantation in children. Whole-study results and caveats: One year post-transplant, T-cell counts and diversity were largely derived from T cells produced anew. About two months after transplant, alpha-beta T cells reportedly came from several hundred expanded graft clones. Some patients' high day-60 TCRbeta diversity was attributed to recipient cells surviving conditioning.

TCRbeta library preparation incorporated unique molecular identifiers. MiXCR, applied by TCRdb to the PCR reads, yields one record per CDR3 protein. The sample shows about 870,000 distinct CDR3 sequences, 15% to 20% of them seen only once. A remark on this clonotype: What it binds is not known.

Germline assignment: CDR1 MGHRA and CDR2 YSYEKL. With 1 base removed from V and 7 bases from J, the gap between germline ends came to 16 bases. The CDR3 sequence is 16 residues long. This sequence joins TRBV4-1 and TRBJ2-2; D uncertain. The starting material was PBMCs, mostly from graft donor cells, obtained 360 days after TCRalphabeta/CD19-depleted stem cell transplant. The clonotype was recovered from a male patient aged 5 to 17 who had a stem cell transplant for acute lymphoblastic leukemia, so the T cells may come from the graft donor. In DNA, the CDR3 is TGCGCCAGCAGCCAAGGTCCTATCCCACTTAGCGGGGAGCTGTTTTTT. Translated, it gives CASSQGPIPLSGELFF.